This TCR beta chain came from a study of cytomegalovirus exposure and HLA in healthy donors. Study-level points and caveats: Later findings reportedly placed an Asian-associated ancestry cluster below the roughly 670-donor mean for N-insertions. Rarity characterized most TCR sequences, yet some public TCRs appeared in many donors.

It was healthy bone marrow donors who served as donors. PCR used 60 Vbeta primers and 13 Jbeta primers. Some clones are missing from TCRdb's copy, which holds only in-frame ones; the method was immunoSEQ multiplex PCR. The sample includes 200,000 or so clones, around 86% of them seen just once. This clone was seen a single time. No antigen is known for it. Sequenced: PBMCs. The receptor's source is a woman under 30 in good health and CMV-seronegative.

The CDR3 bases are TGTGCCACCCAGGACTTACCCCACGAGCAGTACTTC. Translation: CATQDLPHEQYF. V gene TRBV6-5 combines with J gene TRBJ2-7, with TRBD2 as a possible D gene (5 bases). The CDR3 extends over 12 amino acids. V was shortened by 10 bases and J by 5 bases, with 15 bases between the two germline ends. From germline, CDR1 is MNHEY and CDR2 SVGAGI.